This passage covers 10 T cell receptor beta chains from one sample sequenced in a study of cytomegalovirus exposure and HLA in healthy donors. This PCR relied on a set of 60 Vbeta primers and 13 Jbeta primers. The data were produced by immunoSEQ multiplex PCR, yet TCRdb's version contains in-frame clones alone and is incomplete. Here the sample spans 150,000 to 200,000 clones, roughly three quarters being singletons. Sequencing was done on a sample of PBMCs. Source of these receptors: a man aged 18 to 30 in good health and CMV-seropositive.

This chain uses TRBV6-5 with TRBJ2-1; 7 bases are shared with TRBD1. Trimming took 5 bases from V and 1 from J; bases not matched to a gene: 5. This CDR3 contains 15 residues. CDR1 is MNHEY and CDR2 is SVGAGI in the germline V gene. CDR3 sequence reads: CASSPQGESYNEQFF. CDR3 coding DNA: TGTGCCAGCAGTCCCCAGGGGGAGTCCTACAATGAGCAGTTCTTC.

This chain connects TRBV7-9 to TRBJ2-1; TRBD2 aligns across 8 bases. The CDR3 is made up of 16 amino acids. With 5 bases clipped from V and 8 bases from J, the junction kept 14 bases outside the gene matches. The germline gives CDR1 SEHNR, CDR2 FQNEAQ (reference sequence). DNA for the CDR3: TGTGCCAGCAGCCCCGGTTTTAGCGGGATATTCCATGAGCAGTTCTTC. Its translation: CASSPGFSGIFHEQFF.

This chain links TRBV5-1 with TRBJ2-5; D possibly corresponds to TRBD2 (7 bases). Deletions cut 5 bases from V and 5 bases from J, with 22 bases between. The germline V gene encodes CDR1 SGHRS and CDR2 YFSETQ. There are 16 residues in the CDR3. The CDR3 DNA is TGCGCCAGCAGACCCTTCTCAGGGAGGGGGATGGAGACCCAGTACTTC. The encoded protein is CASRPFSGRGMETQYF.

The chain has TRBV5-4 and TRBJ1-1; 7 bases agree with TRBD1. From germline, CDR1 is SGHNT and CDR2 YYREEE (reference sequence). This CDR3 is built from 18 residues. The ends lost 3 bases at V and 2 bases at J; junction bases unmatched: 16. The CDR3 bases are TGTGCCAGCAGCTCCCCTCGACAGGGTATTTGGGTCAACACTGAAGCTTTCTTT. It yields the protein CASSSPRQGIWVNTEAFF.

V and J are TRBV6-5 and TRBJ1-4, with D tentatively TRBD1 (5 bases). Germline values: CDR1 MNHEY, CDR2 SVGAGI. V dropped 2 bases and J dropped 6 bases, with 13 bases sitting between them. The CDR3 has 15 residues. CDR3 DNA: TGTGCCAGCAGTTACGCTAGGGGAAAGGATGAAAAACTGTTTTTT. Encoded protein: CASSYARGKDEKLFF.

This clone was detected only a few times. The chain joins TRBV7-2 to TRBJ1-5, with 9 bases aligning to TRBD1. The CDR3 consists of 16 residues. Trimming took 5 bases from V and 1 from J; bases not matched to a gene: 6. Germline-derived CDR1 and CDR2 are SGHTA and FQGNSA. CDR3: CASSLGTGRSNQPQHF. The DNA of the CDR3 is TGTGCCAGCAGCCTCGGGACAGGGAGAAGCAATCAGCCCCAGCATTTT.

The J gene is TRBJ1-6, the V gene TRBV4-1; the D is unclear. V lost 1 base to trimming and J lost 3 bases, with 10 bases between them. Looked up from germline, CDR1 is MGHRA and CDR2 is YSYEKL. CDR3 size: 16 residues. Here the CDR3 DNA reads TGCGCCAGCAGCCAAGGGGAGGGTGTCTATAATTCACCCCTCCACTTT. Protein sequence: CASSQGEGVYNSPLHF.

The chain couples TRBV6-5 to TRBJ1-2; possible D gene TRBD1, 5 bases. Germline-derived CDR1 and CDR2 are MNHEY and SVGAGI. Trimming removed 8 bases from V and 6 bases from J, with 19 bases in between. The CDR3 covers 14 residues. CDR3 nucleotide sequence: TGTGCCAGCCGAACACCCGGGGGGAGGGATGGCTACACCTTC. Translated, it gives CASRTPGGRDGYTF.

The genes are TRBV18 and TRBJ2-7, with TRBD1 matching 9 bases. Per the germline V gene, CDR1 is KGHSH and CDR2 is LQKENI. The V and J ends lost 3 bases and 5 bases, in that order; junction bases with no gene match: 11. This CDR3 is 16 amino acids long. In DNA form, the CDR3 reads TGTGCCAGCTCACCCCGGTCCGGGACAGGGACCCACGAGCAGTACGTC. Protein product: CASSPRSGTGTHEQYV.

The rearrangement links TRBV25-1 to TRBJ1-6; TRBD1 agrees at 9 bases. Trimming cost V 3 bases and J 10 bases; bases outside gene matches: 7. Germline lookup yields CDR1 MGHDK and CDR2 SYGVNS. The length of the CDR3 is 15 residues. The CDR3 DNA reads as TGTGCCAGCAGTGAGGGACAGGGAGGAGGCTCACCCCTCCACTTT. Encoded protein: CASSEGQGGGSPLHF.